The rows below give T cell receptor beta chains drawn from one sample of a study of early T cells in non-severe SARS-CoV-2 infection. Using its own MiXCR run on the 5' RACE reads, TCRdb lists one record per CDR3 protein. Among about 50,000 distinct CDR3 sequences listed, about 6% were seen once. The sequenced sample was whole blood, obtained at baseline. These receptors came from an adult who was a healthcare worker with PCR-confirmed SARS-CoV-2 infection or an uninfected control (not recorded which). The CDR3 runs from the conserved cysteine through the conserved F or W. Each record gives: clone size, D gene, J gene, CDR3 length, V gene, CDR3 protein, CDR3 DNA. D genes are given only for firm matches. Rows give clone size only sometimes, using once, few, many, or a class for an expanded clone.

few TRBD1 TRBJ1-5 16 TRBV28 CASSLQGSGGVQPQHF TGTGCCAGCAGTTTACAGGGTTCAGGGGGCGTTCAGCCCCAGCATTTT
many - TRBJ1-2 18 TRBV27 CASSLRSLGGASDYGYTF TGTGCCAGCAGTTTGCGGTCTCTCGGGGGCGCGTCGGACTATGGCTACACCTTC
- TRBD2 TRBJ2-1 15 TRBV7-8 CASSLGSSGIYEQFF TGTGCCAGCAGCCTTGGGTCTAGCGGGATCTATGAGCAGTTCTTC
few - TRBJ2-2 14 TRBV25-1 CASSDLAATGELFF TGTGCCAGCAGTGATCTTGCGGCCACCGGGGAGCTGTTTTTT
many - TRBJ2-3 14 TRBV28 CASKQGGRTDTQYF TGTGCCAGCAAACAGGGGGGGAGAACAGATACGCAGTATTTT
few TRBD2 TRBJ2-5 15 TRBV7-6 CASSSPGGYQETQYF TGTGCCAGCAGCTCGCCGGGGGGGTACCAAGAGACCCAGTACTTC
few - TRBJ1-1 12 TRBV28 CASSLLDVGAFF TGTGCCAGCAGTTTATTGGACGTGGGGGCTTTCTTT
- - TRBJ1-2 13 TRBV20-1 CSARSGQIYGYTF TGCAGTGCTAGATCTGGCCAGATTTATGGCTACACCTTC
- TRBD1 TRBJ1-1 15 TRBV28 CASIRDSQSFTEAFF TGTGCCAGCATTAGGGACAGTCAGTCTTTCACTGAAGCTTTCTTT
few TRBD1 TRBJ2-7 15 TRBV19 CASSIRQGSIYEQYF TGTGCCAGTAGTATAAGACAGGGGAGCATCTACGAGCAGTACTTC
few - TRBJ2-7 16 TRBV14 CASSPRRASVTYEQYF TGTGCCAGCAGTCCCAGGAGGGCTAGCGTAACCTACGAGCAGTACTTC
- - TRBJ2-1 17 TRBV7-8 CASSYPDSASSYNEQFF TGTGCCAGCAGCTACCCGGACAGCGCAAGCTCCTACAATGAGCAGTTCTTC
- TRBD2 TRBJ2-1 18 TRBV28 CASTRDRVGGRAYNEQFF TGTGCCAGCACCCGAGACAGGGTTGGCGGGAGGGCCTACAATGAGCAGTTCTTC
many - TRBJ2-4 14 TRBV12-3/TRBV12-4 CASSPGGLRNIQYF TGTGCCAGCAGCCCCGGCGGGCTGAGAAACATTCAGTACTTC
- - TRBJ2-4 9 TRBV7-2 CASSLSQYF TGTGCCAGCAGTTTGTCACAGTACTTC
many - TRBJ1-2 16 TRBV27 CASSSSGTATNYGYTF TGTGCCAGCAGTTCCTCCGGGACCGCGACTAACTATGGCTACACCTTC
many - TRBJ2-6 15 TRBV28 CASSLLASGANVLTF TGTGCCAGCAGTTTATTGGCCTCTGGGGCCAACGTCCTGACTTTC
many TRBD1 TRBJ1-5 16 TRBV12-3/TRBV12-4 CASSPVGTGGDQPQHF TGTGCCAGCAGTCCCGTAGGGACAGGGGGCGATCAGCCCCAGCATTTT
- TRBD2 TRBJ2-1 15 TRBV2 CASRLAGGPTHEQFF TGTGCCAGCAGACTAGCGGGAGGGCCCACGCATGAGCAGTTCTTC
- - TRBJ2-7 12 TRBV5-4 CASSLVETEQYF TGTGCCAGCAGCTTGGTGGAGACCGAGCAGTACTTC
many TRBD2 TRBJ2-3 14 TRBV9 CASSPRLAEDTQYF TGTGCCAGCAGCCCGAGACTAGCGGAAGATACGCAGTATTTT
many TRBD2 TRBJ2-1 14 TRBV12-3/TRBV12-4 CASSRTSSDNEQFF TGTGCCAGCAGCCGGACTAGCTCAGATAATGAGCAGTTCTTC
- TRBD1 TRBJ2-1 16 TRBV18 CASSPLRDRGNNEQFF TGTGCCAGCTCACCTCTCCGGGACAGGGGTAACAATGAGCAGTTCTTC
- TRBD1 TRBJ2-7 13 TRBV5-4 CASSVGQGREQYF TGTGCCAGCAGTGTCGGACAGGGGCGCGAGCAGTACTTC
many - TRBJ1-1 15 TRBV6-2/TRBV6-3 CASSLGAHHRAEAFF TGTGCCAGCAGTTTAGGGGCCCACCATAGGGCTGAAGCTTTCTTT
many - TRBJ2-7 18 TRBV11-1 CASSSVPLGTWGSYEQYF TGTGCCAGCAGCTCAGTACCGTTGGGGACTTGGGGGTCCTACGAGCAGTACTTC
- - TRBJ1-4 15 TRBV11-1 CASSGTQRPNEKLFF TGTGCCAGCAGCGGAACGCAAAGGCCAAATGAAAAACTGTTTTTT
many TRBD2 TRBJ2-1 14 TRBV20-1 CSAVAGSSYNEQFF TGCAGTGCTGTAGCGGGTAGCTCCTACAATGAGCAGTTCTTC
many TRBD2 TRBJ2-5 15 TRBV4-2 CASSAAGGSQETQYF TGTGCCAGCAGCGCGGCGGGAGGAAGTCAAGAGACCCAGTACTTC
many - TRBJ2-7 14 TRBV20-1 CSASSRVAMYEQYF TGCAGTGCTAGTTCCCGGGTAGCAATGTACGAGCAGTACTTC
few TRBD1 TRBJ1-1 15 TRBV5-4 CASVPDRALNTEAFF TGTGCCAGCGTCCCGGACAGGGCCCTTAACACTGAAGCTTTCTTT
many TRBD1 TRBJ1-2 17 TRBV6-6 CASSSRDRWKENYGYTF TGTGCCAGCAGTTCCAGGGACAGGTGGAAGGAGAACTATGGCTACACCTTC
- TRBD1 TRBJ2-1 15 TRBV6-2/TRBV6-3 CASSLLPGQGGEQFF TGTGCCAGCAGTCTACTACCGGGACAGGGGGGTGAGCAGTTCTTC
few - TRBJ2-7 16 TRBV4-1 CASSQSPSQFSYEQYF TGCGCCAGCAGCCAATCTCCCAGCCAGTTCTCCTACGAGCAGTACTTC
many - TRBJ1-1 14 TRBV9 CASSAQGLGTEAFF TGTGCCAGCAGCGCACAGGGCCTGGGCACTGAAGCTTTCTTT
few TRBD2 TRBJ2-3 16 TRBV20-1 CSASGVGAGATDTQYF TGCAGTGCTAGCGGGGTAGGCGCGGGAGCAACAGATACGCAGTATTTT
few - TRBJ2-7 15 TRBV7-2 CASSLVRGTTYEQYF TGTGCCAGCAGCTTAGTGCGGGGTACAACCTACGAGCAGTACTTC
- - TRBJ2-3 13 TRBV7-9 CASSLDAKGTQYF TGTGCCAGCAGCTTGGACGCGAAGGGGACGCAGTATTTT
many TRBD2 TRBJ2-1 15 TRBV6-1 CASSPRTSGTGEQFF TGTGCCAGCAGTCCTCGGACTAGCGGGACGGGTGAGCAGTTCTTC
few - TRBJ1-2 15 TRBV5-1 CASSSSASSNYGYTF TGCGCCAGCAGCTCCAGCGCATCGTCTAACTATGGCTACACCTTC
many TRBD2 TRBJ2-5 16 TRBV11-2 CASSPGLAGGPETQYF TGTGCCAGCAGCCCGGGACTAGCGGGAGGCCCAGAGACCCAGTACTTC